Shown below are 25 T cell receptor beta chains from a single sample sequenced in a study of blood T cell repertoires in COVID-19. Assay: immunoSEQ multiplex PCR; the TCRdb copy retains only in-frame clones and omits some. This table holds about 380,000 clones, around nine tenths found once. Sequenced input: PBMCs or T cells enriched from blood (not recorded which). Receptors originate from a woman aged 18-29 years who had recovered from COVID-19.

The V gene is TRBV29-1, the J gene TRBJ2-2; D gene uncertain. Looked up from germline, CDR1 is SQVTM and CDR2 is ANQGSEA. The CDR3 runs to 16 residues. Trimming removed 3 bases at V and 3 bases at J, with 17 bases between. Here the CDR3 DNA reads TGCAGCGTTGACCGAATAGAGAGGATGGACACCGGGGAGCTGTTTTTT. This codes for CSVDRIERMDTGELFF.

V is TRBV6-1 and J is TRBJ1-6; no firm D call. This CDR3 region has 17 residues. V dropped 3 bases and J dropped 1 base, with 13 bases sitting between them. Germline V gene lookup returns CDR1 MNHNS and CDR2 SASEGT. The CDR3 spells CASSEDLLGSYNSPLHF. CDR3 nucleotides: TGTGCCAGCAGTGAGGACTTATTAGGGTCCTATAATTCACCCCTCCACTTT.

The rearrangement uses TRBV4-1 and TRBJ2-3; no reliable D call. CDR1 is MGHRA, CDR2 YSYEKL, per germline. V lost 0 bases and J 2 bases, leaving 15 bases between the germline ends. The CDR3 extends over 17 amino acids. The CDR3 spells CASSQDPPTPYTDTQYF. The CDR3 DNA reads TGCGCCAGCAGCCAAGACCCTCCGACTCCGTACACAGATACGCAGTATTTT.

The genes are TRBV13 and TRBJ1-1; tentatively, D is TRBD1 (6 bases). The V end was cut by 4 bases, the J end by 4 bases, with 16 bases between. Germline lookup yields CDR1 PRHDT and CDR2 FYEKMQ (reference sequence). This CDR3 is built from 15 residues. The CDR3 loop is CASSYIAGGPTEAFF. In DNA form, the CDR3 reads TGTGCCAGCAGCTACATAGCGGGGGGGCCCACTGAAGCTTTCTTT.

This sequence joins TRBV6-5 and TRBJ2-7; unclear D gene. The V end lost 6 bases, the J end lost 5 bases, and 17 bases lay between the germline ends. The CDR3 sequence is 14 residues long. Per germline, CDR1 MNHEY and CDR2 SVGAGI. The CDR3 DNA follows: TGTGCCAGCAGCGGAACCCAGACACTCCACGAGCAGTACTTC. Its protein is CASSGTQTLHEQYF.

The rearrangement joins TRBV10-3 to TRBJ2-4; D is perhaps TRBD2 (6 bases). CDR1 and CDR2 from the germline V gene are ENHRY and SYGVKD. V was shortened by 5 bases and J by 8 bases, with 10 bases between the two germline ends. The CDR3 contains 12 residues. In DNA form, the CDR3 reads TGTGCCATCAGTACGGGGGTAGACATTCAGTACTTC. It specifies CAISTGVDIQYF.

This sequence joins TRBV14 and TRBJ1-6, with D unresolved. This CDR3 has 15 residues. CDR1 is SGHDN, CDR2 FVKESK, per germline. V dropped 2 bases and J dropped 6 bases, with 11 bases sitting between them. The CDR3: CASSQLTGINSPLHF. CDR3 bases: TGTGCCAGCAGCCAATTGACGGGAATTAATTCACCCCTCCACTTT.

This clone was seen a few times. This chain joins TRBV6-4 and TRBJ2-3, with 11 bases that match TRBD2. The CDR3 totals 16 residues. V lost 4 bases and J lost 4; bases outside the gene matches: 7. Germline V CDR1 and CDR2: MRHNA, SNTAGT. CDR3 protein: CASSGVTSGGADTQYF. The CDR3 DNA sequence: TGTGCCAGCAGTGGCGTTACTAGCGGGGGCGCAGATACGCAGTATTTT.

The V and J genes are TRBV7-9 and TRBJ2-7; the D is unclear. From germline, CDR1 is SEHNR and CDR2 FQNEAQ (reference sequence). The CDR3 sequence is 12 residues long. V was cut by 1 base and J by 6 bases, with 7 bases left in between. CDR3: CASSLGPIEQYF. As DNA, the CDR3 is TGTGCCAGCAGCTTAGGGCCGATCGAGCAGTACTTC.

The rearrangement links TRBV4-1 to TRBJ1-2; tentative D call: TRBD1 (5 bases). CDR1 MGHRA and CDR2 YSYEKL come from the germline V gene. Between the trimmed V and J ends, which lost 4 bases and 6 bases, there was a span of 15 bases. The CDR3 has 14 residues. The CDR3 DNA reads as TGCGCCAGCAGCCTGCGGGGGGATCTCGATGGCTACACCTTC. This sequence encodes CASSLRGDLDGYTF.

V gene TRBV7-9 combines with J gene TRBJ2-5; 12 bases are shared with TRBD1. The CDR3 is 16 amino acids. The junction had 5 bases not matched to a gene; V was cut back by 1 base and J by 5 bases. Germline V gene lookup returns CDR1 SEHNR and CDR2 FQNEAQ (reference sequence). For the CDR3, the DNA is TGTGCCAGCAGCTTAGTAGGGACAGGGGGCGCCGAGACCCAGTACTTC. Protein product: CASSLVGTGGAETQYF.

The J gene is TRBJ2-2, the V gene TRBV6-5, with D perhaps matching TRBD1 (5 bases). Germline V gene sequence: CDR1 MNHEY, CDR2 SVGAGI. CDR3 size: 14 residues. The ends were cut back, 8 bases at V and 6 bases at J, with 16 bases in the middle. The CDR3 sequence is CASGQGRGAGELFF. The CDR3, as DNA: TGTGCCAGCGGTCAGGGAAGGGGCGCCGGGGAGCTGTTTTTT.

The genes are TRBV9 and TRBJ1-2, with 7 positions matching TRBD1. V shed 3 bases and J 2 bases; nucleotides not matched to a gene: 7. The V gene's germline CDR1 is SGDLS and CDR2 YYNGEE. The CDR3 is 15 residues long. CDR3 sequence (DNA): TGTGCCAGCAGCGCCTCCCCGACAGGGAACTATGGCTACACCTTC. Translation gives CASSASPTGNYGYTF.

As regards this clone: An end of the junction does not agree with germline; a read error may underlie this. The rearrangement uses TRBV7-7 and TRBJ2-1; D might be TRBD1 (5 bases). The CDR3 runs to 13 residues. From germline, CDR1 is SSHAT and CDR2 FNYEAQ (reference sequence). The CDR3 here is CASSLDRASEQFF. For the CDR3, the DNA is TGTGCTAGCAGCTTAGACAGAGCAAGTGAGCAGTTCTTC.

The CDR3 region is CAGTGAAYNSPLHF. The CDR3 bases are TGTGCCGGTACAGGGGCAGCCTATAATTCACCCCTCCACTTT. The genes are TRBV6-5 and TRBJ1-6; 7 bases are shared with TRBD1. Germline V gives CDR1 MNHEY, CDR2 SVGAGI. This CDR3 is built from 14 residues. V dropped 11 bases and J dropped 2; count of bases not matched to a gene: 6.

V is TRBV29-1 and J is TRBJ1-4; TRBD1 matches 7 bases. V lost 6 bases to trimming and J lost 0 bases; unmatched junction nucleotides: 7. The CDR3 has 15 amino acids. Germline CDR1 SQVTM, CDR2 ANQGSEA. CDR3 DNA sequence: TGCAGCGTGCCACAGGGGTTTGCAACTAATGAAAAACTGTTTTTT. This gives the protein CSVPQGFATNEKLFF. The entire variable domain, with the rest obtained from reference TRBV29-1 and TRBJ1-4, is as follows: SAVISQKPSRDICQRGTSLTIQCQVDSQVTMMFWYRQQPGQSLTLIATANQGSEATYESGFVIDKFPISRPNLTFSTLTVSNMSPEDSSIYLCSVPQGFATNEKLFFGSGTQLSVL.

J is TRBJ2-7 and V is TRBV3-1 (or the pseudogene TRBV3-2); no clear D. CDR3 size: 15 residues. Trimming pared 1 base from V and 6 bases from J, leaving 16 bases between. Germline values: CDR1 LGHDT, CDR2 YNNKEL (reference sequence). The CDR3 protein is CASSQGAHSGPEQYF. The CDR3 DNA follows: TGTGCCAGCAGCCAAGGGGCCCACTCCGGCCCCGAGCAGTACTTC.

The rearrangement joins TRBV6-6 to TRBJ1-1; 7 bases line up with TRBD1. The germline V gene has CDR1 MNHNY and CDR2 SVGAGI (reference sequence). The CDR3 totals 18 residues. V shed 5 bases, J shed 12 bases, and the junction held 27 bases outside the gene matches. The CDR3 DNA reads TGTGCCAGCAGTCCCGGGAGGGGGCGAAAGTGGGGAGAAACACTCCCTTTCTTT. Protein sequence: CASSPGRGRKWGETLPFF.

The chain links TRBV4-2 to TRBJ2-7; 11 bases are a match to TRBD2. Trimming cost V 3 bases and J 0 bases; bases outside gene matches: 7. The CDR3 sequence is 17 residues long. Germline V gene sequence: CDR1 LGHNA, CDR2 YNFKEQ. CDR3 amino acids: CASSQPGLAAFSYEQYF. Written as DNA, the CDR3 is TGTGCCAGCAGCCAGCCGGGACTAGCGGCCTTCTCCTACGAGCAGTACTTC.

The chain recombines TRBV7-8 with TRBJ1-4, with TRBD1 identical over 7 bases. The CDR3 runs to 16 residues. Germline V CDR1 and CDR2: SGHVS, FQNEAQ. After removal of 5 bases from V and 7 bases from J, the junction contained 13 bases not matched to a gene. CDR3 sequence (DNA): TGTGCCAGCAGCCCGCGGACAGGAGGGATGGGTGAAAAACTGTTTTTT. It is translated as CASSPRTGGMGEKLFF.

This rearrangement joins TRBV14 to TRBJ2-5; 7 nucleotides line up with TRBD1. Germline V gives CDR1 SGHDN, CDR2 FVKESK. This CDR3 is built from 17 residues. The ends lost 0 bases at V and 2 bases at J; junction bases unmatched: 9. CDR3 amino acids: CASSQDLTGRGQETQYF. For the CDR3, the DNA is TGTGCCAGCAGCCAAGATTTAACGGGCAGGGGGCAAGAGACCCAGTACTTC.

The rearrangement joins TRBV3-1 (or the pseudogene TRBV3-2) to TRBJ2-3, with D maybe TRBD2 (7 bases). Trimming left V 4 bases short and J 3 bases short, with 14 bases between. Germline loops: CDR1 LGHDT, CDR2 YNNKEL (reference sequence). CDR3 length equals 15 residues. The CDR3 reads CASSRRGAGTDTQYF. CDR3 DNA sequence: TGTGCCAGCAGCCGCCGGGGGGCGGGGACAGATACGCAGTATTTT.

This clone occurred a few times. The rearrangement links TRBV11-3 to TRBJ2-3; no firm D call. Germline CDR1 reads SGHNT; CDR2 reads YENEEA. This CDR3 is 13 amino acids long. Trimming shortened V by 3 bases and J by 1 base, and 5 bases separated the two germline ends. The CDR3 sequence is CASSLAGTDTQYF. The DNA of the CDR3 is TGTGCCAGCAGCTTGGCAGGCACAGATACGCAGTATTTT. The full variable domain, with the rest looked up from reference TRBV11-3 and TRBJ2-3, is EAGVVQSPRYKIIEKKQPVAFWCNPISGHNTLYWYLQNLGQGPELLIRYENEEAVDDSQLPKDRFSAERLKGVDSTLKIQPAELGDSAVYLCASSLAGTDTQYFGPGTRLTVL.

The chain couples TRBV6-4 to TRBJ1-6; 8 bases map to TRBD1. V gave up 5 bases and J gave up 7 bases; unmatched junction bases: 4. Germline V CDR1 and CDR2: MRHNA, SNTAGT. The CDR3 is 14 amino acids. In DNA, the CDR3 is TGTGCCAGCAGTACTACAGGGGGGAATTCACCCCTCCACTTT. It yields the protein CASSTTGGNSPLHF.

In its sample, this clone was seen once. This rearrangement joins TRBV30 to TRBJ2-7; D is possibly TRBD1 (6 bases). Per the germline V gene, CDR1 is GTSNPN and CDR2 is SVGIG (reference sequence). V lost 1 base, J lost 2 bases, and 12 bases lay in between. This CDR3 contains 14 residues. The CDR3 loop reads CAWSAMTGTYEQYF. In DNA form, the CDR3 reads TGTGCCTGGAGTGCTATGACAGGCACCTACGAGCAGTACTTC.